The sequence of this T cell receptor (beta chain) was determined in a study of control samples from healthy donors and cancer patients. Assay: immunoSEQ multiplex PCR; the TCRdb copy retains only in-frame clones and omits some. The sample carries about 170,000 clones, about 91% recorded once. This clone occurred once. The CDR3 has 16 residues. Germline trimming cut 6 bases from V and 4 bases from J; bases unmatched to any gene: 8. The V gene's germline CDR1 is WSHSY and CDR2 SAAADI. The clonotype comes from a young woman in good health. Input material: blood. The chain joins TRBV10-2 to TRBJ2-1; 11 bases line up with TRBD1. In DNA form, the CDR3 reads TGCGCCAGCAGGGAGGACAGGGGGCTAGATTACAATGAGCAGTTCTTC. Translated: CASREDRGLDYNEQFF.